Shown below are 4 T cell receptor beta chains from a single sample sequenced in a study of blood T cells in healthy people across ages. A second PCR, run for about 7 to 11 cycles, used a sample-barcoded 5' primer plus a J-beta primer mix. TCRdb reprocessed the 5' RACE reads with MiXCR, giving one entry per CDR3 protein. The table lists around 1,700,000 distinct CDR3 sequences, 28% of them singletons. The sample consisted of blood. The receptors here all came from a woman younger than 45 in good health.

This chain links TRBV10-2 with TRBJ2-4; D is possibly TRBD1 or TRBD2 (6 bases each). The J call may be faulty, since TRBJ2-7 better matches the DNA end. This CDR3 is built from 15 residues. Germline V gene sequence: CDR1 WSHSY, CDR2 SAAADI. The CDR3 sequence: CASRGGGYSYNEQYF. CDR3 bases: TGCGCCAGCAGGGGGGGCGGGTATTCCTACAACGAGCAGTACTTC.

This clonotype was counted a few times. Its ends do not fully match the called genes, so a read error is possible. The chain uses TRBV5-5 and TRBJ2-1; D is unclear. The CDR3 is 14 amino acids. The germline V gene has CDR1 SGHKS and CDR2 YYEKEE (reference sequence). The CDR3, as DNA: TGTGCCAGCAGCCCCGGGCTATTGGGAAATGAGCAGGTCTTC. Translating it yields CASSPGLLGNEQVF.

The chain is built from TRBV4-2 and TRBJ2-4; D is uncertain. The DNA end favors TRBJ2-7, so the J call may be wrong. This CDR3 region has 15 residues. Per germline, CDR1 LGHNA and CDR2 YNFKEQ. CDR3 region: CASSQVLADCYEQYF. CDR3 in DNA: TGTGCCAGCAGCCAAGTTTTGGCGGATTGTTACGAGCAGTACTTC.

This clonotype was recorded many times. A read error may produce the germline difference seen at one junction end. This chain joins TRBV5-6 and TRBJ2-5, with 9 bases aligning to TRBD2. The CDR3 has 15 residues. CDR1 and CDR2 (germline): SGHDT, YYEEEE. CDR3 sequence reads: CASSLASGGQETQYF. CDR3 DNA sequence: TGTGCCAGCAGTTTGGCCAGCGGGGGGCAAGAGACCCAGTACTTC.